Listed below are T cell receptor beta chains from one sample, sequenced in a study of blood T cell repertoires in COVID-19. Profiled with immunoSEQ multiplex PCR; TCRdb holds only in-frame clones, not every one. The sample records a few hundred thousand clones, 80% to 85% being singletons. Sequenced sample: peripheral blood. The receptors were sampled from a woman under 30 with acute or convalescent COVID-19. Each CDR3 is given with its conserved first and last residue. Each record gives: D gene, J gene, V gene, clone size, CDR3 protein, CDR3 DNA. The D gene is left open where the match is weak. Clone size is shown for a subset of rows, as once, few, many or a class of expanded clone.

NA,TRBJ2-1,TRBV30,NA,CAWSARGNNNEQFF,TGTGCCTGGAGTGCCCGCGGAAATAACAATGAGCAGTTCTTC
TRBD2,TRBJ2-3,TRBV7-2,NA,CASSLGDGAGGGNTDTQYF,TGTGCCAGCAGCTTGGGGGATGGCGCGGGAGGGGGTAACACAGATACGCAGTATTTT
NA,TRBJ2-5,TRBV7-9,few,CASSLAGAVETQYF,TGTGCCAGCAGCCTTGCAGGGGCCGTAGAGACCCAGTACTTC
NA,TRBJ2-1,TRBV4-1,NA,CASSQDPPEEQFF,TGCGCCAGCAGCCAAGATCCCCCGGAGGAGCAGTTCTTC
TRBD1,TRBJ1-1,TRBV6-5,NA,CASSWGQGNTEAFF,TGTGCCAGCAGTTGGGGACAGGGGAACACTGAAGCTTTCTTT
TRBD1,TRBJ1-2,TRBV5-1,NA,CASSSRQGVNYGYTF,TGCGCCAGCAGCTCCCGGCAGGGGGTGAACTATGGCTACACCTTC
NA,TRBJ2-3,TRBV11-2,once,CASSLVAATSTDTQYF,TGTGCCAGCAGCTTAGTAGCGGCCACTAGCACAGATACGCAGTATTTT
NA,TRBJ1-2,TRBV5-5,NA,CASSLGALYTF,TGTGCCAGCAGCTTGGGGGCCCTTTACACCTTC
NA,TRBJ1-2,TRBV12-3/TRBV12-4,few,CASSSRYGYTF,TGTGCCAGCAGTTCCCGTTATGGCTACACCTTC
NA,TRBJ1-6,TRBV4-3,NA,CASSRTGITNSPLHF,TGCGCCAGCAGCCGCACCGGGATTACCAATTCACCCCTCCACTTT
NA,TRBJ2-5,TRBV29-1,NA,CSVEGGAQETQYF,TGCAGCGTTGAGGGGGGGGCCCAAGAGACCCAGTACTTC
NA,TRBJ1-2,TRBV7-2,NA,CASSLVAGLTLGYGYTF,TGTGCCAGCAGCTTAGTGGCAGGGCTTACCCTCGGCTATGGCTACACCTTC
TRBD1,TRBJ1-3,TRBV20-1,NA,CSASLGQGSGNTIYF,TGCAGTGCTAGTTTGGGACAGGGGTCTGGAAACACCATATATTTT
TRBD1,TRBJ1-1,TRBV28,NA,CASSWGTGKTLAFF,TGTGCCAGCAGCTGGGGGACAGGGAAAACATTGGCTTTCTTT
TRBD2,TRBJ2-1,TRBV9,NA,CASSTAGGPREQFF,TGTGCCAGCAGCACAGCGGGAGGGCCCCGTGAGCAGTTCTTC
NA,TRBJ2-3,TRBV4-3,NA,CASSQAFSEADTQYF,TGCGCCAGCAGCCAAGCGTTTAGCGAGGCAGATACGCAGTATTTT
NA,TRBJ1-1,TRBV4-1,NA,CASSQEGTGNTEAFF,TGCGCCAGCAGCCAAGAGGGTACGGGGAACACTGAAGCTTTCTTT
TRBD1,TRBJ1-1,TRBV18,NA,CASSPAGQGNTEAFF,TGTGCCAGCTCACCTGCGGGACAGGGGAACACTGAAGCTTTCTTT
NA,TRBJ1-3,TRBV6-2/TRBV6-3,NA,CASSYATVAGDTIYF,TGTGCCAGCAGTTACGCGACGGTCGCCGGGGACACCATATATTTT
TRBD2,TRBJ2-3,TRBV30,NA,CAWSQAGGALADTQYF,TGTGCCTGGAGTCAAGCGGGAGGTGCACTCGCAGATACGCAGTATTTT
TRBD1,TRBJ1-1,TRBV7-2,NA,CASSFGTGANTEAFF,TGTGCCAGCAGCTTCGGGACAGGTGCGAACACTGAAGCTTTCTTT
NA,TRBJ2-7,TRBV28,NA,CASSFPGTVISPLPYEQYF,TGTGCCAGCAGTTTTCCCGGCACAGTAATAAGCCCTTTGCCCTACGAGCAGTACTTC
TRBD1,TRBJ2-7,TRBV27,NA,CASSSPGQSSYEQYF,TGTGCCAGCAGTTCGCCGGGACAGAGCTCCTACGAGCAGTACTTC
TRBD2,TRBJ2-7,TRBV4-2,NA,CASSPLFKREFDEQYF,TGTGCCAGCAGCCCACTTTTCAAGCGGGAGTTTGACGAGCAGTACTTC
NA,TRBJ1-3,TRBV12-3/TRBV12-4,NA,CASSSGVGNTIYF,TGTGCCAGCAGTTCGGGGGTTGGAAACACCATATATTTT
NA,TRBJ1-4,TRBV7-2,NA,CASSLAGTNEKLFF,TGTGCCAGCAGCTTAGCTGGCACTAATGAAAAACTGTTTTTT
NA,TRBJ1-2,TRBV20-1,NA,CSARNNQGYTF,TGCAGTGCTAGAAACAACCAGGGCTACACCTTC
TRBD2,TRBJ2-3,TRBV10-2,NA,CASSGLAGEGGLTDTQYF,TGCGCCAGCAGTGGACTAGCGGGAGAAGGCGGACTTACAGATACGCAGTATTTT
NA,TRBJ2-7,TRBV29-1,NA,CSVDGGSSYEQYF,TGCAGCGTTGATGGTGGTAGCTCCTACGAGCAGTACTTC
NA,TRBJ2-1,TRBV5-6,NA,CASSLADRYNEQFF,TGTGCCAGCAGCTTGGCTGACAGATACAATGAGCAGTTCTTC
NA,TRBJ1-1,TRBV4-3,few,CASSQDLTGSTEAFF,TGCGCCAGCAGCCAAGATTTAACAGGGTCCACTGAAGCTTTCTTT
TRBD2,TRBJ2-7,TRBV7-9,NA,CASSLEATSGRRYEQYF,TGTGCCAGCAGCTTAGAGGCGACTAGCGGGAGAAGGTATGAGCAGTACTTC
NA,TRBJ2-5,TRBV5-6,once,CASSLAGAFQETQYF,TGTGCCAGCAGCTTGGCAGGGGCCTTTCAAGAGACCCAGTACTTC
NA,TRBJ2-7,TRBV7-9,NA,CASSLVAGHNEQYF,TGTGCCAGCAGCTTAGTGGCGGGGCACAACGAGCAGTACTTC
TRBD2,TRBJ2-1,TRBV6-2/TRBV6-3,NA,CASSPRVLAGAYNEQFF,TGTGCCAGCAGCCCCCGGGTACTAGCGGGAGCCTACAATGAGCAGTTCTTC
TRBD1,TRBJ2-1,TRBV19,NA,CASSIDLLGGDLNEQFF,TGTGCCAGTAGTATAGATCTATTAGGGGGCGACCTAAATGAGCAGTTCTTC
TRBD1,TRBJ2-7,TRBV9,NA,CASSAMGQVSEQYF,TGTGCCAGCAGCGCGATGGGACAGGTTAGCGAGCAGTACTTC
NA,TRBJ1-1,TRBV9,NA,CASSVGPTGNTEAFF,TGTGCCAGCAGCGTAGGGCCCACAGGGAACACTGAAGCTTTCTTT
NA,TRBJ1-5,TRBV5-3,few,CARLLSGQPQHF,TGTGCCAGACTACTTTCCGGTCAGCCCCAGCATTTT
TRBD2,TRBJ2-3,TRBV24-1,NA,CATSDPGTSGPDTQYF,TGTGCCACCAGTGACCCCGGGACTAGCGGGCCAGATACGCAGTATTTT
TRBD1,TRBJ1-2,TRBV18,NA,CASSDTAGTGDGYTF,TGTGCCAGCTCTGATACCGCCGGGACAGGGGATGGCTACACCTTC
NA,TRBJ2-1,TRBV19,NA,CASSGKPGTAGYNEQFF,TGTGCCAGTAGTGGAAAGCCCGGGACAGCGGGTTACAATGAGCAGTTCTTC
TRBD1,TRBJ2-2,TRBV28,NA,CASSLPGTGNTGELFF,TGTGCCAGCAGTTTACCCGGGACAGGGAACACCGGGGAGCTGTTTTTT
TRBD1,TRBJ2-7,TRBV6-6,few,CASSPRTGSKVWSSYEQYF,TGTGCCAGCAGTCCGAGGACAGGTTCAAAAGTGTGGAGCTCCTACGAGCAGTACTTC
NA,TRBJ2-1,TRBV7-2,NA,CASSLEVSVQFF,TGTGCCAGCAGCTTAGAGGTCAGCGTGCAGTTCTTC
NA,TRBJ2-3,TRBV3-1/TRBV3-2,NA,CASSPFVSSGSLGSDTQYF,TGTGCCAGCAGCCCGTTCGTGTCCTCCGGGAGTCTCGGCTCAGATACGCAGTATTTT
NA,TRBJ2-7,TRBV10-1,once,CASREQGGVYEQYF,TGCGCCAGCAGGGAGCAAGGAGGCGTCTACGAGCAGTACTTC
TRBD1,TRBJ2-7,TRBV4-3,NA,CASSQTGTGSHEQYF,TGCGCCAGCAGCCAAACCGGGACAGGGAGCCACGAGCAGTACTTC